The 18 T cell receptor beta chains in this list originate from one sample, sequenced in a study of T-cell memory formation after mild COVID-19. MiXCR was run by TCRdb on the 5' RACE reads, yielding one entry per CDR3 protein. The table includes roughly 12,000 distinct CDR3 sequences, about 14% detected once. The sequenced sample consisted of PBMCs or a T cell subset sorted from them (not recorded which). These receptors all come from a man between 18 and 35 years old who had mild COVID-19 (a few samples of this study predate the infection). Cell type and time point are not known.

This clonotype was counted only a few times. The genes are TRBV5-6 and TRBJ1-2; a weak D match, TRBD1 (6 bases). Trimming cost V 2 bases and J 3 bases, with 17 bases left between them. The CDR3 runs 16 residues. CDR1 SGHDT and CDR2 YYEEEE come from the germline V gene. The CDR3 DNA follows: TGTGCCAGCAGCTTAGGTCCCAGGGGCCGAGACTATGGCTACACCTTC. Its protein is CASSLGPRGRDYGYTF. Supplemented by reference TRBV5-6 and TRBJ1-2, the full variable domain reads DAGVTQSPTHLIKTRGQQVTLRCSPKSGHDTVSWYQQALGQGPQFIFQYYEEEERQRGNFPDRFSGHQFPNYSSELNVNALLLGDSALYLCASSLGPRGRDYGYTFGSGTRLTVV.

The table lists this clonotype with many counts. The chain links TRBV20-1 to TRBJ1-5; no clear D gene. Per the germline V gene, CDR1 is DFQATT and CDR2 is SNEGSKA (reference sequence). CDR3 size: 13 residues. V lost 1 base, J lost 5 bases, and 9 bases lay in between. The CDR3 loop reads CSARAGMDQPQHF. The DNA of the CDR3 is TGCAGTGCTAGAGCCGGGATGGATCAGCCCCAGCATTTT.

This clonotype was detected many times. V usage is TRBV7-3 and J usage is TRBJ1-1; 7 bases match TRBD1. V lost 1 base and J lost 2; bases outside the gene matches: 4. This CDR3 is 15 amino acids long. Looked up from germline, CDR1 is SGHTA and CDR2 is FQGTGA. CDR3 bases: TGTGCCAGCAGCTTAAGTCCAGGGGGAAACACTGAAGCTTTCTTT. Amino acid sequence: CASSLSPGGNTEAFF.

The chain carries TRBV11-2 and TRBJ2-3; 7 bases align to TRBD2. The germline V gene encodes CDR1 SGHAT and CDR2 FQNNGV. J was trimmed by 1 base and V by 1 base; bases with no gene match: 5. This CDR3 is 16 amino acids long. CDR3 nucleotides: TGTGCCAGCAGCTTAGCCCTTACTAGCGGCACAGATACGCAGTATTTT. It specifies CASSLALTSGTDTQYF.

This clonotype was seen at least ten times. The rearrangement uses TRBV15 and TRBJ1-5; the match to TRBD1 covers 7 bases. The CDR3 consists of 16 residues. The trim removed 2 bases at V and 8 bases at J, leaving 12 bases unmatched. Looked up from germline, CDR1 is LNHNV and CDR2 is YYDKDF (reference sequence). The CDR3 DNA reads as TGTGCCACCAGCAGACGAAGGACAGGTCTTAACAAGCCCCAGCATTTT. Translation: CATSRRRTGLNKPQHF.

CDR3 amino acids: CASNLYRDTQYF. In nucleotides, the CDR3 is TGTGCCAGCAACCTATACCGGGATACGCAGTATTTT. The chain has TRBV7-9 and TRBJ2-3; D gene uncertain. Germline values: CDR1 SEHNR, CDR2 FQNEAQ (reference sequence). CDR3 length: 12 amino acids. V lost 7 bases and J lost 6, with 11 bases in between.

This clonotype was detected once. The genes are TRBV6-2 or TRBV6-3 and TRBJ2-1; 10 bases fit TRBD2. The CDR3 runs 15 residues. V shed 6 bases, J shed 8 bases, and the junction held 10 bases outside the gene matches. The V gene's germline CDR1 is MNHEY and CDR2 SVGEGT. The CDR3 region has the DNA TGTGCCAGCAGAGAAGGACTAGCGGTCGTCGATGAGCAGTTCTTC. Translating gives CASREGLAVVDEQFF.

This clonotype was picked up many times. The rearrangement links TRBV7-9 to TRBJ2-2, with a possible D match to TRBD2 (7 bases). CDR1 is SEHNR and CDR2 is FQNEAQ in the germline V gene (reference sequence). The V end was cut by 11 bases, the J end by 5 bases, with 18 bases between. This CDR3 comprises 14 residues. CDR3 coding DNA: TGTGCCGGCCATAGGGGGGGCCCGACCGGGGAGCTGTTTTTT. The encoded protein is CAGHRGGPTGELFF.

The chain recombines TRBV3-1 with TRBJ2-3; D could derive from TRBD1 or TRBD2 (5 bases each). Germline CDR1 reads LGHDT; CDR2 reads YNNKEL (reference sequence). V was pared by 7 bases and J by 0 bases, with 11 bases between. The CDR3 is 14 amino acids. The CDR3 spells CASNSRGSTDTQYF. CDR3 nucleotide sequence: TGTGCCAGCAACTCACGGGGCAGCACAGATACGCAGTATTTT.

CDR3 DNA sequence: TGCAGTGCTAGAGTGAGGGGGGGAAGAGGGTACGAGCAGTACGTC. It encodes CSARVRGGRGYEQYV. The J gene is TRBJ2-7, the V gene TRBV20-1; TRBD2 is a possible D gene (7 bases). The CDR3 consists of 15 residues. V lost 1 base, J lost 4 bases, and 17 bases lay in between. Germline values: CDR1 DFQATT, CDR2 SNEGSKA (reference sequence).

This clonotype was counted many times. The chain has TRBV20-1 and TRBJ1-1; 7 bases fit TRBD1. The CDR3 loop spans 17 amino acids. Trimming removed 6 bases from V and 3 bases from J; junction bases left unmatched: 19. Germline V gene sequence: CDR1 DFQATT, CDR2 SNEGSKA (reference sequence). CDR3: CSAAGQGVHNTDTEAFF. The DNA for the CDR3 is TGCAGTGCGGCGGGGCAGGGGGTTCATAATACGGACACTGAAGCTTTCTTT.

This clonotype turned up a few times. CDR3 bases: TGTGCCAGCAGCGTAGCCGGGGACAGCCGGGGGGTGGCCCTCCACTTT. This translates into CASSVAGDSRGVALHF. This chain uses TRBV9 with TRBJ1-6; 7 bases map to TRBD1. Unmatched junction bases numbered 14, after V lost 0 bases and J lost 14 bases. The V gene's germline CDR1 is SGDLS and CDR2 YYNGEE. The CDR3 contains 16 residues. Filled out from reference TRBV9 and TRBJ1-6, the complete variable domain reads DSGVTQTPKHLITATGQRVTLRCSPRSGDLSVYWYQQSLDQGLQFLIQYYNGEERAKGNILERFSAQQFPDLHSELNLSSLELGDSALYFCASSVAGDSRGVALHFGNGTRLTVT.

This clonotype was counted at least ten times. The chain has TRBV7-9 and TRBJ2-7; perhaps TRBD1 as D (5 bases). This CDR3 region has 15 residues. V lost 4 bases, J lost 2 bases, and 15 bases lay in between. Germline CDR1 SEHNR, CDR2 FQNEAQ (reference sequence). CDR3 sequence: CASSSTDRGTYEQYF. Written as DNA, the CDR3 is TGTGCCAGCAGCTCAACCGACAGAGGAACCTACGAGCAGTACTTC.

This clonotype has at least ten counts. The chain employs TRBV7-6 and TRBJ2-5; perhaps TRBD2 as D (5 bases). This CDR3 comprises 16 residues. Trimming left V 5 bases short and J 0 bases short, with 16 bases between. The germline V gene has CDR1 SGHVS and CDR2 FNYEAQ. Here the CDR3 reads CASSPFEGLYQETQYF. The CDR3 DNA is TGTGCCAGCAGCCCCTTTGAGGGTTTGTACCAAGAGACCCAGTACTTC.

The CDR3 DNA reads TGCAGCGGTAAGGGGGGTTTGGGCACAGATACGCAGTATTTT. Protein: CSGKGGLGTDTQYF. V and J are TRBV29-1 and TRBJ2-3; possibly TRBD1 or TRBD2 for D (6 bases each). V dropped 7 bases and J dropped 1 base, with 15 bases sitting between them. This CDR3 has 14 amino acids. Germline assignment: CDR1 SQVTM and CDR2 ANQGSEA.

This clonotype was counted between two and nine times. The rearrangement links TRBV2 to TRBJ2-7; D uncertain. V lost 7 bases to trimming and J lost 4 bases, with 8 bases between them. The CDR3 totals 11 residues. Germline values: CDR1 SNHLY, CDR2 FYNNEI. The chain's CDR3 is CASNRYYEQYF. In DNA form, the CDR3 reads TGTGCCAGCAATAGATATTACGAGCAGTACTTC.

This clonotype was seen more than once but under ten times. The chain links TRBV5-1 to TRBJ1-4; D is unclear. CDR3 length: 14 residues. The V gene's germline CDR1 is SGHRS and CDR2 YFSETQ. With 3 bases removed from V and 8 bases from J, the gap between germline ends came to 14 bases. CDR3 amino acids: CASSSKGSGEKLFF. The DNA for the CDR3 is TGCGCCAGCAGCTCAAAAGGAAGCGGAGAAAAACTGTTTTTT. Supplemented by reference TRBV5-1 and TRBJ1-4, the full variable domain reads KAGVTQTPRYLIKTRGQQVTLSCSPISGHRSVSWYQQTPGQGLQFLFEYFSETQRNKGNFPGRFSGRQFSNSRSEMNVSTLELGDSALYLCASSSKGSGEKLFFGSGTQLSVL.

Many counts were recorded for this clonotype. The chain links TRBV20-1 to TRBJ2-1, with 9 positions matching TRBD2. V lost 6 bases to trimming and J lost 2 bases; unmatched junction nucleotides: 2. The germline gives CDR1 DFQATT, CDR2 SNEGSKA (reference sequence). CDR3 length equals 13 residues. The CDR3 DNA is TGCAGTGCCCGACTAGCGGCCTACAATGAGCAGTTCTTC. The encoded protein is CSARLAAYNEQFF.